What follows are 22 T cell receptor beta chains derived from one specimen sequenced in a study of beta chain features in type 1 diabetes. The antigens for these receptors are not known. Every bit of the isolated RNA underwent reverse transcription, so sequencing read expressed TCRB transcripts. Sequenced by immunoSEQ multiplex PCR; TCRdb stores in-frame clones only, minus some. The sample yields some 660,000 clones, more than 12% seen once. Study-level points and caveats: Moderate but significant shortening of TCRB CDR3s was recorded in all four CD4+ subsets from Type 1 diabetes patients.

Sequencing was carried out using naive CD4+ T cells from blood. These receptors originate from a man aged 18 to 30 with type 1 diabetes.

This clone occurred a few times. Other DNA sequences in this specimen translate into the identical CDR3. The J gene is TRBJ2-1, the V gene TRBV5-1, with 11 bases fitting TRBD2. The V segment lost 0 bases and the J segment 5 bases; nucleotides outside the gene matches: 1. Germline assignment: CDR1 SGHRS and CDR2 YFSETQ. The CDR3 spans 15 residues. The CDR3 nucleotides are TGCGCCAGCAGCTTGGAACTAGCGGGAGACAATGAGCAGTTCTTC. Its translation: CASSLELAGDNEQFF.

V gene TRBV29-1 combines with J gene TRBJ1-2, with D perhaps TRBD1 (5 bases). Germline CDR1 is SQVTM and CDR2 is ANQGSEA. CDR3 size: 12 residues. Trimming removed 3 bases at V and 5 bases at J, with 10 bases between. The CDR3 region is CSVEPRQYGYTF. The DNA of the CDR3 is TGCAGCGTTGAGCCCCGACAGTATGGCTACACCTTC. Looking up the rest from reference TRBV29-1 and TRBJ1-2 gives the full variable domain: SAVISQKPSRDICQRGTSLTIQCQVDSQVTMMFWYRQQPGQSLTLIATANQGSEATYESGFVIDKFPISRPNLTFSTLTVSNMSPEDSSIYLCSVEPRQYGYTFGSGTRLTVV.

The rearrangement uses TRBV13 and TRBJ2-3; tentative D call: TRBD2 (7 bases). Germline assignment: CDR1 PRHDT and CDR2 FYEKMQ (reference sequence). V was shortened by 5 bases and J by 6 bases, with 18 bases between the two germline ends. The CDR3 runs 15 residues. The CDR3 is CASSPGGPPGDTQYF. The CDR3 DNA follows: TGTGCCAGCAGCCCCGGGGGGCCCCCGGGGGATACGCAGTATTTT.

A few counts support this clone. This chain connects TRBV12-5 to TRBJ1-1; tentatively, D is TRBD1 (5 bases). Germline lookup yields CDR1 LGHNT and CDR2 FRNRAP. This CDR3 contains 12 residues. The V gene lost 5 bases and the J gene lost 9 bases, with 13 bases spanning the gap. The CDR3 sequence is CASGQIKGKAFF. The CDR3 DNA sequence: TGTGCTAGTGGTCAAATCAAGGGGAAAGCTTTCTTT.

In this sample, this clone turned up a few times. V usage is TRBV19 and J usage is TRBJ2-5, with D unclear. V was shortened by 8 bases and J by 8 bases, with 15 bases between the two germline ends. Germline CDR1 is LNHDA and CDR2 is SQIVND (reference sequence). The CDR3 is 12 amino acids. The CDR3 sequence is CASDSTGETQYF. The CDR3 nucleotides read TGTGCCAGTGATTCCACTGGCGAAACCCAGTACTTC.

The rearrangement uses TRBV7-3 and TRBJ2-1, with 7 positions matching TRBD1. The CDR3 length is 15 residues. J lost 9 bases, V lost 4 bases, and 12 bases had no gene match. CDR1 is SGHTA and CDR2 is FQGTGA in the germline V gene. This CDR3 is CASSSVGQSRSEQFF. The CDR3 region has the DNA TGTGCCAGCAGCTCGGTGGGACAGTCTCGGAGTGAGCAGTTCTTC. The variable domain in full, with the rest retrieved from reference TRBV7-3 and TRBJ2-1, is GAGVSQTPSNKVTEKGKYVELRCDPISGHTALYWYRQSLGQGPEFLIYFQGTGAADDSGLPNDRFFAVRPEGSVSTLKIQRTERGDSAVYLCASSSVGQSRSEQFFGPGTRLTVL.

In its sample, this clone was seen a few times. The chain employs TRBV5-1 and TRBJ2-6; TRBD2 is a possible D gene (5 bases). Germline V gives CDR1 SGHRS, CDR2 YFSETQ. The CDR3 contains 17 residues. The germline V and J ends were trimmed by 4 bases and 0 bases, with 14 bases remaining between them. CDR3 DNA sequence: TGCGCCAGCAGCCCTAATGAGGGTGTCTCTGGGGCCAACGTCCTGACTTTC. Translated: CASSPNEGVSGANVLTF.

This clone was detected a few times. The chain joins TRBV28 to TRBJ1-5; perhaps TRBD1 as D (5 bases). Looked up from germline, CDR1 is MDHEN and CDR2 is SYDVKM. Trimming removed 8 bases at V and 5 bases at J, with 10 bases between. There are 12 residues in the CDR3. CDR3 protein: CASQGPHQPQHF. CDR3 DNA sequence: TGTGCCAGCCAGGGACCTCATCAGCCCCAGCATTTT.

The rearrangement joins TRBV18 to TRBJ2-3; no clear D gene. V shed 6 bases and J shed 5 bases, with 12 bases lying between them. The CDR3 is made up of 13 amino acids. Germline assignment: CDR1 KGHSH and CDR2 LQKENI. The CDR3: CASSLSQQDTQYF. In DNA, the CDR3 is TGTGCCAGCTCCCTCAGCCAGCAAGATACGCAGTATTTT.

The chain couples TRBV12-5 to TRBJ2-5; the D gene is possibly TRBD1 (5 bases). The CDR3 is 14 amino acids. The germline V gene has CDR1 LGHNT and CDR2 FRNRAP. Deletions cut 1 base from V and 4 bases from J, with 10 bases between. The CDR3, as DNA: TGTGCTAGTGGTTTGGCAGGGCTGGGAGAGACCCAGTACTTC. The encoded protein is CASGLAGLGETQYF.

This sequence joins TRBV15 and TRBJ1-4; D might be TRBD1 (5 bases). V lost 0 bases and J lost 3, with 14 bases in between. This CDR3 is 17 amino acids long. Germline CDR1 reads LNHNV; CDR2 reads YYDKDF (reference sequence). CDR3 sequence: CATSRDYGGEANEKLFF. DNA of the CDR3: TGTGCCACCAGCAGAGATTACGGGGGAGAGGCTAATGAAAAACTGTTTTTT.

This clone was detected only a few times. This chain connects TRBV30 to TRBJ2-7; TRBD2 matches at 11 bases. The V gene end was trimmed by 2 bases and the J gene end by 6 bases; junction bases not matched to a gene: 12. In germline, CDR1 is GTSNPN, CDR2 SVGIG (reference sequence). The CDR3 spans 16 residues. The CDR3 coding sequence is TGTGCCTGGAGTCAAAACGGCCTAGCGGGAGGTGGCGAGCAGTACTTC. It yields the protein CAWSQNGLAGGGEQYF. The full variable domain, with the rest looked up from reference TRBV30 and TRBJ2-7, is SQTIHQWPATLVQPVGSPLSLECTVEGTSNPNLYWYRQAAGRGLQLLFYSVGIGQISSEVPQNLSASRPQDRQFILSSKKLLLSDSGFYLCAWSQNGLAGGGEQYFGPGTRLTVT.

The chain joins TRBV4-1 to TRBJ2-1; 7 bases align to TRBD2. Germline V gene sequence: CDR1 MGHRA, CDR2 YSYEKL. The CDR3 extends over 14 amino acids. The ends lost 6 bases at V and 7 bases at J; junction bases unmatched: 9. The CDR3 DNA follows: TGCGCCAGCAGGAGCGTGGGGCGGGGGAATGAGCAGTTCTTC. Protein sequence: CASRSVGRGNEQFF.

V and J are TRBV6-6 and TRBJ1-1; unclear D gene. Germline V gene sequence: CDR1 MNHNY, CDR2 SVGAGI (reference sequence). Trimming left V 7 bases short and J 1 base short, with 13 bases between. The CDR3 has 14 amino acids. Here the CDR3 DNA reads TGTGCCAGCAATGGGATGGGTCGGAACACTGAAGCTTTCTTT. It specifies CASNGMGRNTEAFF.

The chain links TRBV11-1 to TRBJ1-1; maybe TRBD1 (6 bases). The V gene lost 6 bases and the J gene lost 5 bases, with 16 bases spanning the gap. The CDR3 extends over 14 amino acids. In germline, CDR1 is SGHAT, CDR2 FQDESV (reference sequence). Here the CDR3 DNA reads TGTGCCAGCAGTTATACAGGGTTTGGGACTGAAGCTTTCTTT. This encodes CASSYTGFGTEAFF.

This chain connects TRBV7-2 to TRBJ2-3, with 8 bases fitting TRBD2. Trimming took 5 bases from V and 2 from J; bases not matched to a gene: 12. CDR1 is SGHTA and CDR2 is FQGNSA in the germline V gene. The CDR3 extends over 17 amino acids. The CDR3 coding sequence is TGTGCCAGCAGCCCCGGCATGCGCGGGGGGCCCACAGATACGCAGTATTTT. Amino acids: CASSPGMRGGPTDTQYF.

This clone appeared a few times. The chain joins TRBV9 to TRBJ2-1; 9 nucleotides align to TRBD2. V dropped 2 bases and J dropped 1; count of bases not matched to a gene: 4. This CDR3 spans 16 amino acids. Germline V gene lookup returns CDR1 SGDLS and CDR2 YYNGEE. Written as DNA, the CDR3 is TGTGCCAGCAGCGTTTCTAGCGGGATTTCCTACAATGAGCAGTTCTTC. Protein sequence: CASSVSSGISYNEQFF.

A few counts support this clone. The chain carries TRBV18 and TRBJ2-1, with 8 bases that match TRBD2. This CDR3 is 16 amino acids long. CDR1 is KGHSH, CDR2 LQKENI, per germline. V lost 0 bases and J lost 7; bases outside the gene matches: 8. CDR3 nucleotide sequence: TGTGCCAGCTCACCACCGGGAGCGGGAGTGATTAATGAGCAGTTCTTC. Amino acids: CASSPPGAGVINEQFF. The whole variable domain, remainder taken from reference TRBV18 and TRBJ2-1, is NAGVMQNPRHLVRRRGQEARLRCSPMKGHSHVYWYRQLPEEGLKFMVYLQKENIIDESGMPKERFSAEFPKEGPSILRIQQVVRGDSAAYFCASSPPGAGVINEQFFGPGTRLTVL.

In its sample, this clone was seen many times. The sample contains more than one DNA sequence encoding this CDR3. The CDR3 DNA sequence: TGTGCCAGCAGCCCGCAAGAGACCCAGTACTTC. Residues: CASSPQETQYF. The gene calls are TRBV7-2 and TRBJ2-5; D is uncertain. CDR1 and CDR2 (germline): SGHTA, FQGNSA. V lost 5 bases and J lost 2, with 3 bases in between. The CDR3 is 11 amino acids. Full variable domain (missing parts from reference TRBV7-2 and TRBJ2-5): GAGVSQSPSNKVTEKGKDVELRCDPISGHTALYWYRQSLGQGLEFLIYFQGNSAPDKSGLPSDRFSAERTGGSVSTLTIQRTQQEDSAVYLCASSPQETQYFGPGTRLLVL.

This sequence joins TRBV4-1 and TRBJ1-4; D remains ambiguous. Germline loops: CDR1 MGHRA, CDR2 YSYEKL. This CDR3 is 12 amino acids long. The germline V and J ends were trimmed by 3 bases and 5 bases, with 4 bases remaining between them. CDR3 nucleotides: TGCGCCAGCAGCCACAGAAATGAAAAACTGTTTTTT. Residues: CASSHRNEKLFF.

The V call is TRBV30, the J call TRBJ2-3; 10 positions match TRBD2. Trimming cost V 3 bases and J 7 bases; bases outside gene matches: 10. Germline V gene lookup returns CDR1 GTSNPN and CDR2 SVGIG (reference sequence). The CDR3 covers 15 residues. The CDR3 sequence is CAWSPGLAGANTQYF. DNA of the CDR3: TGTGCCTGGAGCCCCGGGCTAGCGGGAGCTAATACGCAGTATTTT.

This clone was detected a few times. This chain's CDR3 is CASSDRTGPGELFF. In DNA, the CDR3 is TGTGCCAGCAGTGATAGGACAGGCCCCGGGGAGCTGTTTTTT. The V call is TRBV6-6, the J call TRBJ2-2, with 7 nucleotides matching TRBD1. Per the germline V gene, CDR1 is MNHNY and CDR2 is SVGAGI (reference sequence). The CDR3 totals 14 residues. With V trimmed by 5 bases and J by 6 bases, 6 bases remained unmatched.